These 11 T cell receptor beta chains were all obtained from the same sample, sequenced in a study of blood T cell repertoires in COVID-19. Sequencing used immunoSEQ multiplex PCR; TCRdb keeps in-frame clones, though not all of them. The table lists roughly 240,000 clones, 70% to 90% of them singletons. Sequencing was carried out using peripheral blood. The receptor source for this set is a woman aged 25-40 years who had recovered from COVID-19.

The chain uses TRBV10-1 and TRBJ1-1; maybe TRBD1 (5 bases). Germline-derived CDR1 and CDR2 are WNHNN and SYGVQD (reference sequence). This CDR3 is built from 14 residues. Trimming took off 8 bases at V and 0 bases at J, with 13 bases between the two ends. The CDR3 DNA sequence: TGCGCCAGCGTGGGAGGACACATGAACACTGAAGCTTTCTTT. The encoded protein is CASVGGHMNTEAFF.

This clone was found a few times. This chain connects TRBV9 to TRBJ1-2, with D maybe TRBD1 (6 bases). Per germline, CDR1 SGDLS and CDR2 YYNGEE. This CDR3 has 15 amino acids. V lost 4 bases, J lost 4 bases, and 17 bases lay in between. CDR3 loop: CASSPGGGQAYGYTF. Written as DNA, the CDR3 is TGTGCCAGCAGCCCTGGGGGGGGGCAAGCCTATGGCTACACCTTC.

The rearrangement links TRBV6-2 or TRBV6-3 to TRBJ2-2; tentative D call: TRBD2 (6 bases). Looked up from germline, CDR1 is MNHEY and CDR2 is SVGEGT. V was trimmed by 3 bases and J by 1 base, leaving 12 bases between them. CDR3 size: 16 residues. The CDR3 sequence: CASSYSGGVNTGELFF. CDR3 sequence (DNA): TGTGCCAGCAGTTATAGTGGAGGGGTGAACACCGGGGAGCTGTTTTTT.

The chain links TRBV9 to TRBJ1-5; TRBD1 is a possible D gene (6 bases). This CDR3 spans 14 amino acids. Germline V gives CDR1 SGDLS, CDR2 YYNGEE. The V end lost 3 bases, the J end lost 4 bases, and 11 bases lay between the germline ends. CDR3 DNA: TGTGCCAGCAGCGCGACAGGTTGGAATCAGCCCCAGCATTTT. Amino acids: CASSATGWNQPQHF. The variable domain in full, with the rest retrieved from reference TRBV9 and TRBJ1-5, is DSGVTQTPKHLITATGQRVTLRCSPRSGDLSVYWYQQSLDQGLQFLIQYYNGEERAKGNILERFSAQQFPDLHSELNLSSLELGDSALYFCASSATGWNQPQHFGDGTRLSIL.

V and J are TRBV5-4 and TRBJ1-4; D perhaps matches TRBD1 (5 bases). Germline assignment: CDR1 SGHNT and CDR2 YYREEE (reference sequence). The CDR3 extends over 14 amino acids. Trimming cost V 4 bases and J 4 bases, with 11 bases left between them. CDR3 sequence (DNA): TGTGCCAGCAGCGCGACAGTTAATAATGAAAAACTGTTTTTT. As protein: CASSATVNNEKLFF.

As DNA, the CDR3 is TGTGCCAGCAGCTGGGAGGGACAGGGGGAGGAGACCCAGTACTTC. As protein: CASSWEGQGEETQYF. This chain connects TRBV5-6 to TRBJ2-5; TRBD1 matches 11 bases. This CDR3 spans 15 amino acids. With 3 bases clipped from V and 5 bases from J, the junction kept 6 bases outside the gene matches. CDR1 and CDR2 (germline): SGHDT, YYEEEE.

The chain recombines TRBV11-2 with TRBJ2-1, with unresolved D. The V end was cut by 5 bases, the J end by 1 base, with 9 bases between. There are 14 residues in the CDR3. The V gene's germline CDR1 is SGHAT and CDR2 FQNNGV. The CDR3 loop reads CASSPPGSYNEQFF. DNA for the CDR3: TGTGCCAGCAGCCCTCCCGGTTCCTACAATGAGCAGTTCTTC.

The V and J genes are TRBV2 and TRBJ2-5; TRBD1 matches at 7 bases. Trimming at V came to 1 base and at J to 5 bases, leaving 4 bases not matched to a gene. CDR3 length equals 14 residues. The V gene's germline CDR1 is SNHLY and CDR2 FYNNEI. CDR3 in DNA: TGTGCCAGCAGTGAAGTCAGGGGGACGGAGACCCAGTACTTC. Protein sequence: CASSEVRGTETQYF. The whole variable domain, filled in from reference TRBV2 and TRBJ2-5, reads EPEVTQTPSHQVTQMGQEVILRCVPISNHLYFYWYRQILGQKVEFLVSFYNNEISEKSEIFDDQFSVERPDGSNFTLKIRSTKLEDSAMYFCASSEVRGTETQYFGPGTRLLVL.

The chain is built from TRBV5-1 and TRBJ2-3; 7 positions match TRBD2. Germline V CDR1 and CDR2: SGHRS, YFSETQ. This CDR3 is built from 16 residues. The J segment lost 2 bases and the V segment lost 0 bases, leaving 6 bases of the junction unmatched. CDR3 residues: CASSLGVGGNTDTQYF. CDR3 nucleotides: TGCGCCAGCAGCTTGGGGGTCGGGGGGAACACAGATACGCAGTATTTT.

The J gene is TRBJ1-6, the V gene TRBV9, with 8 bases aligning to TRBD1. J was trimmed by 7 bases and V by 3 bases; bases with no gene match: 3. Germline CDR1 SGDLS, CDR2 YYNGEE. The CDR3 is made up of 14 amino acids. The CDR3 sequence: CASSGTGMNSPLHF. CDR3 nucleotides: TGTGCCAGCAGCGGGACAGGGATGAATTCACCCCTCCACTTT. The whole variable domain, filled in from reference TRBV9 and TRBJ1-6, reads DSGVTQTPKHLITATGQRVTLRCSPRSGDLSVYWYQQSLDQGLQFLIQYYNGEERAKGNILERFSAQQFPDLHSELNLSSLELGDSALYFCASSGTGMNSPLHFGNGTRLTVT.

This chain uses TRBV7-9 with TRBJ1-4; no firm D call. Germline-derived CDR1 and CDR2 are SEHNR and FQNEAQ (reference sequence). The V gene lost 1 base and the J gene lost 3 bases, with 9 bases spanning the gap. The CDR3 is 15 residues long. The CDR3 reads CASSLGILANEKLFF. DNA for the CDR3: TGTGCCAGCAGCTTAGGGATTCTAGCTAATGAAAAACTGTTTTTT.